The 7 T cell receptor beta chains below all came from one sample that was sequenced in a study of T cell responses to AZD1222 COVID-19 vaccine. Sequenced by immunoSEQ multiplex PCR; TCRdb stores in-frame clones only, minus some. The sample has some 130,000 clones; over 75% are singletons. The sample in question was peripheral blood, obtained 28 days after the second dose of the MenACWY control vaccine. These receptors all come from an adult who received the MenACWY meningococcal vaccine as a control.

This clone occurred a few times. This chain connects TRBV25-1 to TRBJ1-6; D is possibly TRBD1 (6 bases). The CDR3 runs to 15 residues. CDR1 MGHDK and CDR2 SYGVNS come from the germline V gene. Trimming removed 3 bases at V and 10 bases at J, with 16 bases between. The CDR3 DNA sequence: TGTGCCAGCAGTGATTATAAGGGGGGAGGCTCACCCCTCCACTTT. Its protein is CASSDYKGGGSPLHF.

V and J are TRBV7-9 and TRBJ2-4; D is unresolved. Trimming removed 1 base at V and 3 bases at J, with 13 bases between. The CDR3 has 16 residues. Germline assignment: CDR1 SEHNR and CDR2 FQNEAQ (reference sequence). The CDR3 loop is CASSLGSDGVKNIQYF. CDR3 DNA: TGTGCCAGCAGCTTAGGTTCGGACGGAGTCAAAAACATTCAGTACTTC.

This clone was seen a single time. V usage is TRBV5-5 and J usage is TRBJ2-1; D ambiguous. Trimming shortened V by 5 bases and J by 0 bases, and 12 bases separated the two germline ends. CDR1 is SGHKS, CDR2 YYEKEE, per germline (reference sequence). This CDR3 is built from 15 residues. The CDR3 DNA reads as TGTGCCAGCAGTCTCACTGGAAGCTCCTACAATGAGCAGTTCTTC. Protein: CASSLTGSSYNEQFF.

The chain is built from TRBV7-2 and TRBJ1-3; D is ambiguous. The ends were cut back, 5 bases at V and 4 bases at J, with 18 bases in the middle. Germline-derived CDR1 and CDR2 are SGHTA and FQGNSA. The CDR3 covers 16 residues. The CDR3 DNA is TGTGCCAGCAGCCAAGGGCCGATAGTAACCGGAAACACCATATATTTT. Translating gives CASSQGPIVTGNTIYF.

The chain couples TRBV19 to TRBJ2-1, with TRBD2 matching over 7 bases. This CDR3 has 16 residues. V dropped 3 bases and J dropped 2; count of bases not matched to a gene: 7. CDR1 and CDR2 from the germline V gene are LNHDA and SQIVND (reference sequence). CDR3 coding DNA: TGTGCCAGTAGTATCCGACGGGAGGTGGCCTACAATGAGCAGTTCTTC. Translating gives CASSIRREVAYNEQFF.

This clone showed up just once. The genes are TRBV7-3 and TRBJ2-2; 15 bases map to TRBD2. After removal of 5 bases from V and 4 bases from J, the junction contained 5 bases not matched to a gene. Germline V lookup: CDR1 SGHTA, CDR2 FQGTGA. CDR3 length equals 17 residues. This CDR3 reads CASSKGLAGGFTGELFF. The CDR3, as DNA: TGTGCCAGCAGCAAGGGACTAGCGGGAGGTTTCACCGGGGAGCTGTTTTTT.

This chain links TRBV5-4 with TRBJ1-6; weak D call: TRBD1 (5 bases). This CDR3 has 17 amino acids. CDR1 and CDR2 (germline): SGHNT, YYREEE (reference sequence). V gave up 5 bases and J gave up 0 bases, with 15 bases separating them. CDR3 coding DNA: TGTGCCAGCAGTCGGGGACTGTTAAGCTCCTATAATTCACCCCTCCACTTT. The encoded protein is CASSRGLLSSYNSPLHF. The whole variable domain, filled in from reference TRBV5-4 and TRBJ1-6, reads ETGVTQSPTHLIKTRGQQVTLRCSSQSGHNTVSWYQQALGQGPQFIFQYYREEENGRGNFPPRFSGLQFPNYSSELNVNALELDDSALYLCASSRGLLSSYNSPLHFGNGTRLTVT.